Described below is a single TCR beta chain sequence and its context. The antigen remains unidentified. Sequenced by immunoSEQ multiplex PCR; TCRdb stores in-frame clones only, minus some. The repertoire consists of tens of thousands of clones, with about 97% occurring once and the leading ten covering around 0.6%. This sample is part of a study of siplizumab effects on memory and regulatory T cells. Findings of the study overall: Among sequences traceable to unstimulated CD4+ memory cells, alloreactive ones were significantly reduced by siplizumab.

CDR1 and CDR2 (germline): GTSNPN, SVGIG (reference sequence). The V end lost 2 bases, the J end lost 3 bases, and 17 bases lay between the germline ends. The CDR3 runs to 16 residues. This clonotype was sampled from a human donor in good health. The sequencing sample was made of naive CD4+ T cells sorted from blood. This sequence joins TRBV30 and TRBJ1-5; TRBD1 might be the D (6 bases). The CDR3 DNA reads TGTGCCTGGAGTCGCGGCCTGGGACACCTCAATCAGCCCCAGCATTTT. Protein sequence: CAWSRGLGHLNQPQHF.